This TCR beta chain was sequenced during a study of blood T cell repertoires in COVID-19 (dated by TCRdb to about 2020). Some background on the complete study: The collaborator samples originated in the United States, Italy and Spain and spanned the acute and convalescent phases of COVID-19. The prospective study material was composed of cDNA or gDNA derived from T cells, B-cell-depleted T cells, or PBMCs. Deeply sampled blood TCRbeta repertoires from subjects exposed to, actively infected with, or recovered from COVID-19 were included in the dataset. The repertoires were made available in a free public database intended to serve as a resource for research on the immune response to SARS-CoV-2. Samples came from the ongoing ImmuneRACE study (first 160 participants) plus 1,254 subjects from 6 global collaborators. Nearly every sample came with metadata listing a de-identified subject ID, COVID-19 status, age in years and sex. Where HLA class I and class II types were available, the types were taken from metadata supplied by the sample provider, not from assay-based typing.

In regard to this clone: Its antigen specificity is not known. Nothing much larger sits one base from this clone, and base qualities are not available.

Enrolling through a virtual design, the prospective study's participants ranged in age from roughly 18 to 95 years and lived across 24 United States geographic areas. Cohort assignment in the prospective study relied on participant-reported clinical history from a screening survey and a study questionnaire. ImmuneRACE Cohort 3 recovered participants were defined by two consecutive negative NP/OP PCR tests, healthcare professional clearance, or symptom resolution. In the prospective study, mobile phlebotomists collected whole blood, serum and a nasopharyngeal or oropharyngeal swab from each participant. Additional blood draws and questionnaires over an approximately two-month period could optionally be provided by prospective study participants. Blood samples from the prospective study were shipped frozen or at room temperature prior to DNA extraction. The immunoSEQ Assay, a bias-controlled multiplex PCR, was used to amplify TCRbeta CDR3 regions from genomic DNA. As for the authors' bioinformatics: Within the assay, amplification of reference gene primers was used to estimate how many nucleated cells each sample contained. To quantify the absolute abundance of each unique TCRbeta CDR3 rearrangement, sequence reads were collapsed and filtered. For each sample, productive Simpson clonality was calculated as the square root of Simpson's diversity index over productive rearrangements. TCRdb provides this immuneACCESS table in a form limited to in-frame rearrangements. Some clones are lacking; in checked studies, under half of them reflect an unresolved V gene, and why the rest are absent is not known. Clone size and the V and J calls come from that table; the DNA yielded D and trimming. Across this sample there are 300,000 to 400,000 clones, with approximately 91% seen only once. In total, the top ten clones hold 4.5% to 6.5% of the sample.

General study outcomes and caveats: The quantity of clinical and demographic metadata differed by source and by participant and was supplied without curation.

The receptor was derived from a man in his 60s who had recovered from COVID-19. Material for sequencing was PBMCs or T cells enriched from blood (not recorded which).

The CDR3: CASSLSVTAQETQYF. The DNA is TGCGCCAGCAGCTTGTCTGTGACAGCACAAGAGACCCAGTACTTC. The rearranged chain carries TRBV5-1 and TRBJ2-5, with TRBD1 perhaps the D gene, on 5 matching bases. CDR3 length: 15 amino acids, cysteine to phenylalanine. Solely the CDR3 DNA is kept, with 45 bases framed from the first base. Trimming costs V 1 base and J 2 bases, and their ends lie 12 bases apart. CDR1 and CDR2, per the germline V gene, are SGHRS and YFSETQ.